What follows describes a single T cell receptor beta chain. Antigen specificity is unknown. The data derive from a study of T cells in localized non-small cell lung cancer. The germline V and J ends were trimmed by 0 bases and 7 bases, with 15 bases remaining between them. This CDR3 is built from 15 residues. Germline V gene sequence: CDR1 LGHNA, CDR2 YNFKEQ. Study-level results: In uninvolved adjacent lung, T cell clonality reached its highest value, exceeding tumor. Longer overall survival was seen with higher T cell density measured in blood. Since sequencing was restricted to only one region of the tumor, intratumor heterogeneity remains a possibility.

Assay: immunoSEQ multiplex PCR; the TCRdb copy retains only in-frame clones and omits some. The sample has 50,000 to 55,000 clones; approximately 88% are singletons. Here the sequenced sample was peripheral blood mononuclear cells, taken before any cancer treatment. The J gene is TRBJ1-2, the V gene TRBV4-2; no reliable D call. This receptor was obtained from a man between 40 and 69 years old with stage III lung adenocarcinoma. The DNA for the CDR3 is TGTGCCAGCAGCCAAGACCGGGTCCCCGGTAGTGGCTACACCTTC. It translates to CASSQDRVPGSGYTF.